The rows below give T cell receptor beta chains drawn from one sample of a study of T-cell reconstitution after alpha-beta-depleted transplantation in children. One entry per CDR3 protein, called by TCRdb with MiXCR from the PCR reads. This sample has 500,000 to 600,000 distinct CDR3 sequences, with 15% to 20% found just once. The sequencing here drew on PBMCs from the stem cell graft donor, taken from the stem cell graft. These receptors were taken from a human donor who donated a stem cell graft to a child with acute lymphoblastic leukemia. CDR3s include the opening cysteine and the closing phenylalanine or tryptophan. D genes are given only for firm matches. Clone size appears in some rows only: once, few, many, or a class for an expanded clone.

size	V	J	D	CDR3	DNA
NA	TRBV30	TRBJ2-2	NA	CAWGVRELFF	TGTGCCTGGGGGGTGCGGGAGCTGTTTTTT
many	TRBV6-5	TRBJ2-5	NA	CASSFTGIGETQYF	TGTGCCAGCAGTTTCACAGGGATTGGAGAGACCCAGTACTTC
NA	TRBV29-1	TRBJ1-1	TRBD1	CSVAYRGMNTEAFF	TGCAGCGTAGCCTACAGGGGTATGAACACTGAAGCTTTCTTT
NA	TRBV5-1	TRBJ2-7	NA	CASSLGWRYLPYEQYF	TGCGCCAGCAGCTTGGGATGGCGTTATCTGCCTTACGAGCAGTACTTC
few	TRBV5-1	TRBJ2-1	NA	CASSPQLEVEQFF	TGCGCCAGCAGCCCCCAGCTAGAGGTTGAGCAGTTCTTC
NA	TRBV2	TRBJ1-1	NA	CASSEGLGTEAFF	TGTGCCAGCAGTGAGGGGTTGGGCACTGAAGCTTTCTTT
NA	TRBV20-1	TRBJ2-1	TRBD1	CSASAWDRTHSGPLNEQFF	TGCAGTGCTAGTGCTTGGGACAGGACCCATAGCGGCCCTCTGAATGAGCAGTTCTTC
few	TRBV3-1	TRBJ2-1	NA	CASSHHLEQFF	TGTGCCAGCAGCCACCATCTAGAGCAGTTCTTC
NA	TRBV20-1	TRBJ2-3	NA	CSAGRGGRFADTQYF	TGCAGTGCTGGCCGAGGGGGGAGATTTGCAGATACGCAGTATTTT
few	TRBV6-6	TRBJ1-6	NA	CASSYGVSPLHF	TGTGCCAGCAGTTACGGGGTCTCACCCCTCCACTTT
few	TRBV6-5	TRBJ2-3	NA	CASSYTGPITDTQYF	TGTGCCAGCAGTTATACGGGCCCAATCACAGATACGCAGTATTTT
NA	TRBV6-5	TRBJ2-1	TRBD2	CASSHSSGRVYNERFF	TGTGCCAGCAGTCACTCTAGCGGGAGGGTCTACAATGAGCGGTTCTTC
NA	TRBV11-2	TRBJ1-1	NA	CARSSMRAMNTEAFF	TGTGCCAGGAGCTCTATGAGGGCGATGAACACTGAAGCTTTCTTT
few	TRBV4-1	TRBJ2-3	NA	CASSPPFGTDTQYF	TGCGCCAGCAGCCCGCCCTTTGGCACAGATACGCAGTATTTT
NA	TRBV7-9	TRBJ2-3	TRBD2	CASSPAGAGTDTQYF	TGTGCCAGCAGCCCCGCGGGAGCCGGCACAGATACGCAGTATTTT
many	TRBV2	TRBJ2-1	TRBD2	CARRLAGNEQFF	TGTGCCAGAAGGCTAGCGGGTAATGAGCAGTTCTTC
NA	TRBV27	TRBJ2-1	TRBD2	CASSLGLAGDSEQFF	TGTGCCAGCAGTTTGGGACTAGCCGGGGATTCTGAGCAGTTCTTC
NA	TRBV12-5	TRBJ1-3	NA	CASGLVPAYGLSGNTIYF	TGTGCTAGTGGTTTGGTACCGGCCTATGGGCTCTCTGGAAACACCATATATTTT
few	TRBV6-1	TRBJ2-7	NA	CASRTVQSRLYEQYF	TGTGCCAGCAGGACCGTACAGTCTCGCCTTTACGAGCAGTACTTC
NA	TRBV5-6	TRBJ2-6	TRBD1	CASSGGQGVSGANVLTF	TGTGCCAGCAGCGGGGGACAGGGGGTCTCTGGGGCCAACGTCCTGACTTTC
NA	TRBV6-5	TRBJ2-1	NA	CASSYEGAPGNEQFF	TGTGCCAGCAGTTACGAAGGGGCGCCGGGCAATGAGCAGTTCTTC
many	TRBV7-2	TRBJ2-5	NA	CASSLGAPLRQETQYF	TGTGCCAGCAGCTTAGGGGCTCCCTTGAGGCAAGAGACCCAGTACTTC
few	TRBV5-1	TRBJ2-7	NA	CASSRQGSGSYEQYF	TGCGCCAGCAGCCGTCAGGGTAGCGGAAGCTACGAGCAGTACTTC
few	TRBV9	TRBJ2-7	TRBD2	CASSGGGGASYEQYF	TGTGCCAGCAGCGGCGGCGGGGGTGCCTCCTACGAGCAGTACTTC
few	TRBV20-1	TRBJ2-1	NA	CSARPEDFSSGNEQFF	TGCAGTGCTAGACCCGAGGACTTCTCTTCGGGGAATGAGCAGTTCTTC
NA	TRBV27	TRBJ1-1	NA	CASSQNRAEAFF	TGTGCCAGCAGCCAAAACCGGGCTGAAGCTTTCTTT
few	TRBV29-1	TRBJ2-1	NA	CSVEGTPGEQFF	TGCAGCGTTGAAGGGACTCCCGGTGAGCAGTTCTTC